The 11 T cell receptor beta chains given below trace back to one sample, sequenced in a study of blood T cell repertoires in COVID-19. Clones were sequenced by immunoSEQ multiplex PCR, and TCRdb holds only the in-frame ones, with some missing. This sample has roughly 140,000 clones; roughly four fifths occur once, and the top ten carry roughly 6.5%. Sequencing was done on a sample of peripheral blood. The receptors were sampled from a human donor in a cohort sampled during active COVID-19.

The CDR3 here is CASSSPGLTDTQYF. The CDR3 DNA sequence: TGTGCCAGCAGTTCCCCCGGACTCACAGATACGCAGTATTTT. The chain couples TRBV6-6 to TRBJ2-3; tentative D call: TRBD2 (5 bases). Trimming pared 4 bases from V and 2 bases from J, leaving 10 bases between. Germline lookup yields CDR1 MNHNY and CDR2 SVGAGI (reference sequence). There are 14 residues in the CDR3.

The chain combines TRBV18 with TRBJ2-6; 8 bases line up with TRBD1. The length of the CDR3 is 20 residues. With 0 bases clipped from V and 0 bases from J, the junction kept 10 bases outside the gene matches. Per germline, CDR1 KGHSH and CDR2 LQKENI. In DNA form, the CDR3 reads TGTGCCAGCTCACCACCGAGCGGACAGGGCCTCCTCTCTGGGGCCAACGTCCTGACTTTC. Amino acid sequence: CASSPPSGQGLLSGANVLTF.

This clone came up once. V and J are TRBV29-1 and TRBJ2-7, with 11 bases identical to TRBD1. The CDR3 loop spans 13 amino acids. CDR1 SQVTM and CDR2 ANQGSEA come from the germline V gene. Germline trimming cut 7 bases from V and 3 bases from J; bases unmatched to any gene: 5. DNA of the CDR3: TGCAGCGGAGGACAGGGGGCGAACTACGAGCAGTACTTC. Its translation is CSGGQGANYEQYF.

This chain joins TRBV19 and TRBJ2-1; 10 nucleotides match TRBD2. Germline CDR1 reads LNHDA; CDR2 reads SQIVND (reference sequence). This CDR3 contains 17 residues. V shed 8 bases and J 7 bases; nucleotides not matched to a gene: 17. CDR3 DNA sequence: TGTGCCAGTGGGGTGCCCCCGCCTGCTAGCGGGGGAAATGAGCAGTTCTTC. Amino acids: CASGVPPPASGGNEQFF.

The chain couples TRBV30 to TRBJ2-1, with TRBD2 identical over 9 bases. CDR1 and CDR2 (germline): GTSNPN, SVGIG (reference sequence). V shed 2 bases and J 7 bases; nucleotides not matched to a gene: 6. This CDR3 comprises 14 residues. The CDR3 region is CAWSRGGGENEQFF. Written as DNA, the CDR3 is TGTGCCTGGAGTAGAGGCGGGGGGGAAAATGAGCAGTTCTTC.

This chain uses TRBV2 with TRBJ2-1, with 7 bases that match TRBD1. Germline V gene sequence: CDR1 SNHLY, CDR2 FYNNEI. This CDR3 contains 14 residues. Unmatched junction bases numbered 2, after V lost 2 bases and J lost 4 bases. This CDR3 reads CASSEKQGYNEQFF. The CDR3 nucleotides read TGTGCCAGCAGTGAAAAACAGGGGTACAATGAGCAGTTCTTC.

This sequence joins TRBV3-1 (or the pseudogene TRBV3-2) and TRBJ2-1; no clear D gene. CDR3 length: 12 residues. With 3 bases removed from V and 15 bases from J, the gap between germline ends came to 15 bases. CDR1 LGHDT and CDR2 YNNKEL come from the germline V gene (reference sequence). The CDR3 loop reads CASSHTDFAWFF. Here the CDR3 DNA reads TGTGCCAGCAGCCACACCGACTTTGCCTGGTTCTTC.

V usage is TRBV7-9 and J usage is TRBJ2-3; TRBD2 aligns across 8 bases. The V gene's germline CDR1 is SEHNR and CDR2 FQNEAQ (reference sequence). With 10 bases clipped from V and 2 bases from J, the junction kept 14 bases outside the gene matches. The length of the CDR3 is 16 residues. CDR3 sequence reads: CAISPGTGGATDTQYF. Here the CDR3 DNA reads TGTGCCATCTCACCCGGCACCGGGGGGGCCACAGATACGCAGTATTTT.

The V gene is TRBV2, the J gene TRBJ1-1; possible D gene TRBD1, 5 bases. CDR3 length equals 11 residues. Trimming cost V 6 bases and J 9 bases, with 11 bases left between them. CDR1 is SNHLY and CDR2 is FYNNEI in the germline V gene. This CDR3 is CASRTGLQAFF. The DNA of the CDR3 is TGTGCCAGCAGGACGGGACTCCAAGCTTTCTTT.

The rearrangement uses TRBV5-1 and TRBJ1-2; TRBD1 matches at 7 bases. Germline CDR1 and CDR2: SGHRS and YFSETQ. The CDR3 loop spans 12 amino acids. J gave up 6 bases and V 4 bases, and 3 bases lay outside the gene matches. The CDR3 sequence: CASSVQGNGYTF. CDR3 bases: TGCGCCAGCAGCGTACAGGGGAATGGCTACACCTTC.

J is TRBJ1-1 and V is TRBV6-6, with D possibly matching TRBD1 (6 bases). Trimming pared 5 bases from V and 0 bases from J, leaving 13 bases between. CDR1 and CDR2 from the germline V gene are MNHNY and SVGAGI (reference sequence). The CDR3 totals 15 residues. This CDR3 reads CASSHRDNMNTEAFF. Here the CDR3 DNA reads TGTGCCAGCAGTCACCGGGACAACATGAACACTGAAGCTTTCTTT.